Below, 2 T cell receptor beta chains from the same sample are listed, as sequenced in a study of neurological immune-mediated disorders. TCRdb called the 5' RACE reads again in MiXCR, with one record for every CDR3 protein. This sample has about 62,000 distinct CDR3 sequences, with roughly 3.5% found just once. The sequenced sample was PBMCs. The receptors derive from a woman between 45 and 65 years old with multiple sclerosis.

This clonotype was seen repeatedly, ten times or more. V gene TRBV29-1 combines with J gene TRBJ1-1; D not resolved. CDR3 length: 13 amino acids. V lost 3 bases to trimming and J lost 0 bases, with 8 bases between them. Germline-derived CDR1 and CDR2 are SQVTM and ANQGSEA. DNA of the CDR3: TGCAGCGTTGAGAACCTCATGAACACTGAAGCTTTCTTT. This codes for CSVENLMNTEAFF.

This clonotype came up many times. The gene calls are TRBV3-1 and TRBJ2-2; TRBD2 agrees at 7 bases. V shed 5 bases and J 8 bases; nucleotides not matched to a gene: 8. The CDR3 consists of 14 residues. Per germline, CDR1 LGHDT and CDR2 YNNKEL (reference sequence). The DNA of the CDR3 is TGTGCCAGCAGCTCCCGACTAGCAGGTGGGGAGCTGTTTTTT. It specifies CASSSRLAGGELFF.